The next 20 T cell receptor beta chains were all read from a single sample in a study of beta chain features in type 1 diabetes. All of the isolated RNA was reverse transcribed, so expressed TCRB transcripts were sequenced. Some clones are missing from TCRdb's copy, which holds only in-frame ones; the method was immunoSEQ multiplex PCR. The sample includes around 500,000 clones, approximately 31% of them seen just once. The sequenced material came from naive CD4+ T cells from blood. The receptors stem from a man between 18 and 29 years old in good health.

The J gene is TRBJ2-3, the V gene TRBV2; maybe TRBD2 (5 bases). Per the germline V gene, CDR1 is SNHLY and CDR2 is FYNNEI. V lost 3 bases and J lost 5, with 15 bases in between. The CDR3 loop spans 15 amino acids. The CDR3 DNA follows: TGTGCCAGCAGTGAGCTAGCCGCCTGGGAAGATACGCAGTATTTT. This sequence encodes CASSELAAWEDTQYF.

The chain joins TRBV9 to TRBJ2-2, with 7 bases matching TRBD1. This CDR3 is built from 15 residues. V was clipped by 2 bases and J by 5 bases; unmatched bases: 6. Germline V gives CDR1 SGDLS, CDR2 YYNGEE. DNA of the CDR3: TGTGCCAGCAGCGTCCACAGGGGTAGGACCGGGGAGCTGTTTTTT. Protein product: CASSVHRGRTGELFF.

This clone was counted between two and nine times. This chain links TRBV10-3 with TRBJ2-4; tentatively, D is TRBD1 (6 bases). Germline CDR1 and CDR2: ENHRY and SYGVKD. Trimming shortened V by 4 bases and J by 8 bases, and 12 bases separated the two germline ends. CDR3 length equals 13 residues. The CDR3 here is CAISAAGVDIQYF. Here the CDR3 DNA reads TGTGCCATCAGTGCGGCAGGGGTAGACATTCAGTACTTC.

This chain uses TRBV7-9 with TRBJ1-1; D unclear. CDR1 is SEHNR and CDR2 is FQNEAQ in the germline V gene (reference sequence). The CDR3 is 14 amino acids. Trimming removed 5 bases from V and 6 bases from J, with 16 bases in between. The CDR3 sequence: CASSTGLERAEAFF. CDR3 coding DNA: TGTGCCAGCAGCACTGGCTTGGAGAGGGCTGAAGCTTTCTTT. The variable domain in full, with the rest retrieved from reference TRBV7-9 and TRBJ1-1, is DTGVSQNPRHKITKRGQNVTFRCDPISEHNRLYWYRQTLGQGPEFLTYFQNEAQLEKSRLLSDRFSAERPKGSFSTLEIQRTEQGDSAMYLCASSTGLERAEAFFGQGTRLTVV.

This clone has just a few counts. One junction end does not reproduce the germline sequence, and a read error may be involved. The chain uses TRBV7-9 and TRBJ2-6; no clear D gene. From germline, CDR1 is SEHNR and CDR2 FQNEAQ (reference sequence). There are 12 residues in the CDR3. The CDR3 loop reads CASGSVANVLTF. The CDR3 nucleotides are TGTGCCAGTGGGTCTGTGGCCAACGTCCTGACTTTC.

This rearrangement joins TRBV5-4 to TRBJ2-1, with a tentative D call TRBD1 (6 bases). Germline CDR1 SGHNT, CDR2 YYREEE (reference sequence). CDR3 length equals 15 residues. Trimming removed 4 bases from V and 0 bases from J, with 11 bases in between. Here the CDR3 DNA reads TGTGCCAGCAGCATGGGACACAGCTCCTACAATGAGCAGTTCTTC. Translation: CASSMGHSSYNEQFF.

This clone has only a few counts. The gene calls are TRBV29-1 and TRBJ2-1; 7 bases align to TRBD1. The CDR3 loop spans 13 amino acids. CDR1 is SQVTM, CDR2 ANQGSEA, per germline. J lost 2 bases, V lost 6 bases, and 4 bases had no gene match. The CDR3: CSVFGTAYNEQFF. The CDR3, as DNA: TGCAGCGTATTCGGGACAGCCTACAATGAGCAGTTCTTC.

The chain has TRBV11-2 and TRBJ2-1; 9 bases fit TRBD2. Germline CDR1 is SGHAT and CDR2 is FQNNGV. The V gene end was trimmed by 5 bases and the J gene end by 4 bases; junction bases not matched to a gene: 6. The CDR3 totals 15 residues. In DNA form, the CDR3 reads TGTGCCAGCAGCCACGGGACTAGCCGTTACAATGAGCAGTTCTTC. Translating gives CASSHGTSRYNEQFF. The full variable domain, completed using reference TRBV11-2 and TRBJ2-1, is EAGVAQSPRYKIIEKRQSVAFWCNPISGHATLYWYQQILGQGPKLLIQFQNNGVVDDSQLPKDRFSAERLKGVDSTLKIQPAKLEDSAVYLCASSHGTSRYNEQFFGPGTRLTVL.

This clone came up a few times. V is TRBV30 and J is TRBJ1-1; D is ambiguous. This CDR3 is 12 amino acids long. Germline lookup yields CDR1 GTSNPN and CDR2 SVGIG (reference sequence). V gave up 5 bases and J gave up 9 bases, with 16 bases separating them. The CDR3 region is CAWAPPHSKAFF. The CDR3 region has the DNA TGTGCCTGGGCCCCCCCACACAGTAAAGCTTTCTTT.

The chain employs TRBV7-9 and TRBJ2-7, with D possibly called TRBD1 or TRBD2 (5 bases each). Trimming shortened V by 1 base and J by 3 bases, and 19 bases separated the two germline ends. The CDR3 loop spans 17 amino acids. Germline V CDR1 and CDR2: SEHNR, FQNEAQ (reference sequence). The CDR3 DNA follows: TGTGCCAGCAGCTTAGGGACCTCCGGGACGGTGGGCTACGAGCAGTACTTC. This translates into CASSLGTSGTVGYEQYF.

The rearrangement links TRBV5-1 to TRBJ1-1, with 7 bases matching TRBD1. This CDR3 contains 15 residues. V lost 4 bases to trimming and J lost 0 bases; unmatched junction nucleotides: 6. Germline-derived CDR1 and CDR2 are SGHRS and YFSETQ. CDR3 sequence reads: CASSQGTAMNTEAFF. CDR3 coding DNA: TGCGCCAGCAGCCAAGGGACAGCAATGAACACTGAAGCTTTCTTT.

This rearrangement joins TRBV25-1 to TRBJ1-4; D possibly corresponds to TRBD1 (6 bases). The CDR3 is 15 residues long. Trimming stripped 4 bases from V and 6 bases from J, with 15 bases between. The germline V gene has CDR1 MGHDK and CDR2 SYGVNS. The CDR3 nucleotides are TGTGCCAGCAGTGGTGCTGGACAGCCCTATGAAAAACTGTTTTTT. It specifies CASSGAGQPYEKLFF.

This clone was seen a few times. This chain connects TRBV7-2 to TRBJ2-7, with a possible D match to TRBD1 (5 bases). Germline assignment: CDR1 SGHTA and CDR2 FQGNSA. The CDR3 extends over 14 amino acids. V lost 5 bases and J 5 bases, leaving 16 bases between the germline ends. Written as DNA, the CDR3 is TGTGCCAGCAGCCCGAGGACACGCTGGGACGAGCAGTACTTC. Translation gives CASSPRTRWDEQYF. Using reference TRBV7-2 and TRBJ2-7 for the parts outside the CDR3, the full variable domain is GAGVSQSPSNKVTEKGKDVELRCDPISGHTALYWYRQSLGQGLEFLIYFQGNSAPDKSGLPSDRFSAERTGGSVSTLTIQRTQQEDSAVYLCASSPRTRWDEQYFGPGTRLTVT.

This chain links TRBV7-8 with TRBJ1-1; D might be TRBD1 (5 bases). The CDR3 extends over 13 amino acids. V was clipped by 5 bases and J by 1 base, with 8 bases between them. Germline V gives CDR1 SGHVS, CDR2 FQNEAQ. The CDR3 DNA reads TGTGCCAGCAGCACTGACAGGAACACTGAAGCTTTCTTT. As protein: CASSTDRNTEAFF. Together with reference TRBV7-8 and TRBJ1-1, the CDR3 gives the full variable domain: GAGVSQSPRYKVAKRGQDVALRCDPISGHVSLFWYQQALGQGPEFLTYFQNEAQLDKSGLPSDRFFAERPEGSVSTLKIQRTQQEDSAVYLCASSTDRNTEAFFGQGTRLTVV.

This clone was detected only a few times. The sample holds other DNA sequences that translate to the same CDR3. The genes are TRBV29-1 and TRBJ1-1; no definite D call. The CDR3 has 11 residues. Trimming removed 4 bases at V and 0 bases at J, with 3 bases between. CDR1 is SQVTM, CDR2 ANQGSEA, per germline. This CDR3 reads CSVGMNTEAFF. The CDR3 DNA follows: TGCAGCGTTGGGATGAACACTGAAGCTTTCTTT.

The rearrangement links TRBV10-3 to TRBJ2-3; 7 bases are shared with TRBD2. Unmatched junction bases numbered 8, after V lost 4 bases and J lost 4 bases. CDR3 length equals 15 residues. Germline-derived CDR1 and CDR2 are ENHRY and SYGVKD. CDR3 DNA: TGTGCCATCAGTGTCGAGGGAGGGCCTCCAGATACGCAGTATTTT. Its protein is CAISVEGGPPDTQYF.

V and J are TRBV19 and TRBJ2-1, with 11 bases identical to TRBD2. Losses at the gene ends were 3 bases for V and 0 bases for J; bases not matched to a gene: 7. This CDR3 is 18 amino acids long. Germline CDR1 is LNHDA and CDR2 is SQIVND (reference sequence). The CDR3 loop reads CASSIRTSGQSSYNEQFF. CDR3 DNA sequence: TGTGCCAGTAGTATCCGGACTAGCGGGCAGAGCTCCTACAATGAGCAGTTCTTC.

Worth noting for this clone: At the DNA level, this CDR3 is encoded by other sequences in the same sample as well. CDR3 DNA: TGTGCCAGCAGTTACGGAGGTGAGCAGTTCTTC. This codes for CASSYGGEQFF. The gene calls are TRBV6-5 and TRBJ2-1; tentatively, D is TRBD2 (5 bases). Germline V gene data show CDR1 as MNHEY and CDR2 as SVGAGI. Trimming took 2 bases from V and 9 from J, leaving 5 bases between them. The CDR3 is made up of 11 amino acids.

This clone has only a few counts. The chain is built from TRBV7-2 and TRBJ2-7; 8 nucleotides align to TRBD2. Per germline, CDR1 SGHTA and CDR2 FQGNSA. V gave up 1 base and J gave up 3 bases; unmatched junction bases: 5. The CDR3 covers 15 residues. Written as DNA, the CDR3 is TGTGCCAGCAGCTTAGGGATTAGCGGGATCTACGAGCAGTACTTC. It translates to CASSLGISGIYEQYF.

This chain uses TRBV6-6 with TRBJ1-1; 8 bases agree with TRBD1. This CDR3 contains 14 residues. Germline loops: CDR1 MNHNY, CDR2 SVGAGI (reference sequence). V lost 6 bases and J lost 1; bases outside the gene matches: 4. This CDR3 reads CASRGTGGNTEAFF. CDR3 bases: TGTGCCAGCAGGGGCACAGGGGGGAACACTGAAGCTTTCTTT.